These 20 T cell receptor beta chains share one sample of origin, sequenced in a study of T cell repertoires in cytomegalovirus infection. These TCRs' antigens remain unknown. In TCRdb, the reads were re-called with MiXCR into one record per CDR3 protein. Counted here are 700,000 to 850,000 distinct CDR3 sequences, 30% to 35% occurring once; the ten biggest clones make up 9.5% to 15%. Sequences were derived from cultured CD8+ T cells from PBMCs, sampled from culture after CMV antigen stimulation. The receptors derive from a human donor in good health (CMV status not recorded). Some clones in this sample may be carry-over from other donors' samples.

This clonotype was recorded once. The rearrangement joins TRBV6-5 to TRBJ2-1, with 7 bases aligning to TRBD1. Germline V gene sequence: CDR1 MNHEY, CDR2 SVGAGI. This CDR3 has 19 residues. The V gene end was trimmed by 4 bases and the J gene end by 8 bases; junction bases not matched to a gene: 23. The CDR3 sequence is CASSSLRRQGLSNRDEQFF. CDR3 coding DNA: TGTGCCAGCAGTTCTTTAAGGCGACAGGGTCTATCAAATCGGGATGAGCAGTTCTTC.

This clonotype was recorded at least ten times. The rearrangement uses TRBV7-8 and TRBJ1-4; D unclear. Trimming stripped 5 bases from V and 7 bases from J, with 20 bases between. CDR1 is SGHVS and CDR2 is FQNEAQ in the germline V gene. The CDR3 covers 16 residues. CDR3 loop: CASSAERVASGEKLFF. CDR3 coding DNA: TGTGCCAGCAGCGCCGAGCGGGTGGCCTCGGGTGAAAAACTGTTTTTT.

This clonotype was found many times. The chain combines TRBV7-9 with TRBJ2-3; D may match TRBD1 or TRBD2 (5 bases each). From germline, CDR1 is SEHNR and CDR2 FQNEAQ (reference sequence). V was shortened by 4 bases and J by 1 base, with 18 bases between the two germline ends. The CDR3 totals 17 residues. This chain's CDR3 is CASSSQDWGRGTDTQYF. The CDR3 bases are TGTGCCAGCAGCTCACAGGACTGGGGTAGAGGCACAGATACGCAGTATTTT. Full variable domain (rest looked up from reference TRBV7-9 and TRBJ2-3): DTGVSQNPRHKITKRGQNVTFRCDPISEHNRLYWYRQTLGQGPEFLTYFQNEAQLEKSRLLSDRFSAERPKGSFSTLEIQRTEQGDSAMYLCASSSQDWGRGTDTQYFGPGTRLTVL.

This clonotype occurred a few times. The chain combines TRBV2 with TRBJ2-1; tentatively, D is TRBD1 (5 bases). The CDR3 is 14 residues long. Trimming took 4 bases from V and 3 from J, leaving 10 bases between them. CDR1 is SNHLY, CDR2 FYNNEI, per germline. The CDR3 DNA is TGTGCCAGCAGTGTTCCAGGGATCTACAATGAGCAGTTCTTC. Its protein product is CASSVPGIYNEQFF.

This clonotype was found a few times. The chain uses TRBV18 and TRBJ1-5; possibly TRBD1 for D (5 bases). Germline V gene lookup returns CDR1 KGHSH and CDR2 LQKENI. Trimming stripped 3 bases from V and 2 bases from J, with 17 bases between. This CDR3 region has 17 residues. CDR3 sequence reads: CASSPYRDQGGNQPQHF. The CDR3 DNA reads TGTGCCAGCTCACCCTATAGAGATCAGGGCGGCAATCAGCCCCAGCATTTT.

The chain recombines TRBV29-1 with TRBJ1-4; 8 nucleotides line up with TRBD1. Germline V gene data show CDR1 as SQVTM and CDR2 as ANQGSEA. The CDR3 is 15 amino acids. With 6 bases clipped from V and 8 bases from J, the junction kept 14 bases outside the gene matches. Here the CDR3 reads CSVSGTGLYDEKLFF. The CDR3, as DNA: TGCAGCGTATCCGGGACAGGTTTGTACGACGAAAAACTGTTTTTT. Looking up the rest from reference TRBV29-1 and TRBJ1-4 gives the full variable domain: SAVISQKPSRDICQRGTSLTIQCQVDSQVTMMFWYRQQPGQSLTLIATANQGSEATYESGFVIDKFPISRPNLTFSTLTVSNMSPEDSSIYLCSVSGTGLYDEKLFFGSGTQLSVL.

The genes are TRBV19 and TRBJ1-5; no definite D call. This CDR3 contains 16 residues. The V gene lost 3 bases and the J gene lost 0 bases, with 12 bases spanning the gap. Germline V CDR1 and CDR2: LNHDA, SQIVND (reference sequence). CDR3 DNA sequence: TGTGCCAGTAGTATTAAGATCGGATATAGCAATCAGCCCCAGCATTTT. Translated, it gives CASSIKIGYSNQPQHF.

This clonotype was counted only a few times. The J gene is TRBJ2-3, the V gene TRBV7-9; 9 nucleotides align to TRBD2. This CDR3 is built from 15 residues. CDR1 and CDR2 from the germline V gene are SEHNR and FQNEAQ (reference sequence). Trimming cost V 2 bases and J 2 bases; bases outside gene matches: 2. CDR3: CASSLSSGNTDTQYF. CDR3 coding DNA: TGTGCCAGCAGCTTATCTAGCGGGAACACAGATACGCAGTATTTT.

This clonotype was picked up a small number of times. The chain joins TRBV7-8 to TRBJ1-1; no clear D gene. Trimming took 10 bases from V and 8 from J, leaving 20 bases between them. The CDR3 spans 13 residues. The germline CDR1 and CDR2 sequences are SGHVS and FQNEAQ. The CDR3 nucleotides read TGTGCCATCAACCCGAAGGTTACGCCGGAAGCTTTCTTT. It encodes CAINPKVTPEAFF.

This clonotype has just a few counts. The chain links TRBV4-3 to TRBJ2-2, with D perhaps matching TRBD1 (6 bases). The V end was cut by 6 bases, the J end by 5 bases, with 16 bases between. This CDR3 has 15 amino acids. CDR1 and CDR2 from the germline V gene are LGHNA and YSLEER. The CDR3 here is CASSTGTLRTGELFF. CDR3 bases: TGCGCCAGCAGTACCGGGACATTGAGGACCGGGGAGCTGTTTTTT.

The rearrangement uses TRBV7-8 and TRBJ1-4, with 7 bases aligning to TRBD1. Looked up from germline, CDR1 is SGHVS and CDR2 is FQNEAQ. V gave up 4 bases and J gave up 3 bases; unmatched junction bases: 8. The CDR3 loop spans 16 amino acids. This CDR3 reads CASSSPTDRPNEKLFF. DNA of the CDR3: TGTGCCAGCAGCTCCCCAACGGACAGGCCTAATGAAAAACTGTTTTTT.

The chain links TRBV15 to TRBJ1-5; TRBD1 might be the D (5 bases). Per the germline V gene, CDR1 is LNHNV and CDR2 is YYDKDF (reference sequence). There are 15 residues in the CDR3. Trimming shortened V by 0 bases and J by 3 bases, and 9 bases separated the two germline ends. The CDR3 protein is CATSRDGAVNQPQHF. For the CDR3, the DNA is TGTGCCACCAGCAGAGATGGGGCAGTCAATCAGCCCCAGCATTTT.

The table lists this clonotype with a few counts. V is TRBV7-6 and J is TRBJ2-7, with D perhaps assigned TRBD1 or TRBD2 (5 bases each). V was shortened by 5 bases and J by 0 bases, with 17 bases between the two germline ends. This CDR3 comprises 16 residues. The V gene's germline CDR1 is SGHVS and CDR2 FNYEAQ. The CDR3 sequence is CASSPFGTLSSYEQYF. The CDR3 DNA sequence: TGTGCCAGCAGCCCCTTCGGGACCCTGAGCTCCTACGAGCAGTACTTC.

V and J are TRBV27 and TRBJ1-6; 10 nucleotides agree with TRBD1. The ends lost 7 bases at V and 9 bases at J; junction bases unmatched: 6. This CDR3 comprises 14 residues. Per the germline V gene, CDR1 is MNHEY and CDR2 is SMNVEV (reference sequence). CDR3 residues: CASKTGTGVSPLHF. CDR3 DNA sequence: TGTGCCAGCAAAACCGGGACAGGGGTTTCACCCCTCCACTTT.

There are a few counts of this clonotype. The chain carries TRBV2 and TRBJ2-2; D might be TRBD2 (6 bases). There are 16 residues in the CDR3. The germline V and J ends were trimmed by 8 bases and 4 bases, with 20 bases remaining between them. CDR1 and CDR2 from the germline V gene are SNHLY and FYNNEI. In nucleotides, the CDR3 is TGTGCCAGCTGGCCGCGGGGTGATTCGAGCACCGGGGAGCTGTTTTTT. This encodes CASWPRGDSSTGELFF.

Only a few counts were recorded for this clonotype. The V and J genes are TRBV7-9 and TRBJ1-2, with 8 positions matching TRBD1. CDR1 SEHNR and CDR2 FQNEAQ come from the germline V gene (reference sequence). V lost 1 base to trimming and J lost 4 bases; unmatched junction nucleotides: 8. The CDR3 contains 16 residues. The CDR3 bases are TGTGCCAGCAGCTTAGGGCCCAGGGGGCGGACCTATGGCTACACCTTC. Its translation: CASSLGPRGRTYGYTF. The whole variable domain, filled in from reference TRBV7-9 and TRBJ1-2, reads DTGVSQNPRHKITKRGQNVTFRCDPISEHNRLYWYRQTLGQGPEFLTYFQNEAQLEKSRLLSDRFSAERPKGSFSTLEIQRTEQGDSAMYLCASSLGPRGRTYGYTFGSGTRLTVV.

This clonotype showed up many times. This chain uses TRBV6-1 with TRBJ1-5; possible D gene TRBD1, 5 bases. Germline CDR1 MNHNS, CDR2 SASEGT. Trimming took 5 bases from V and 6 from J, leaving 11 bases between them. The CDR3 runs 13 residues. The CDR3, as DNA: TGTGCCAGCAGTCGGGGGGTTCGTCAGCCCCAGCATTTT. The encoded protein is CASSRGVRQPQHF.

This clonotype was seen only a few times. CDR3 DNA: TGCAGTGCTAGGGGGCTAGAGGCAGGGACAGATACGCAGTATTTT. It translates to CSARGLEAGTDTQYF. The chain joins TRBV20-1 to TRBJ2-3, with TRBD1 as a possible D gene (5 bases). The CDR3 consists of 15 residues. The V end lost 3 bases, the J end lost 3 bases, and 16 bases lay between the germline ends. Germline assignment: CDR1 DFQATT and CDR2 SNEGSKA (reference sequence).

This clonotype was recorded at least ten times. The rearrangement uses TRBV6-6 and TRBJ1-2; D gene uncertain. Deletions cut 6 bases from V and 3 bases from J, with 14 bases between. CDR1 is MNHNY, CDR2 SVGAGI, per germline (reference sequence). CDR3 length: 14 residues. CDR3 protein: CASRNPSGDYGYTF. The CDR3, as DNA: TGTGCCAGCAGAAATCCGTCAGGAGACTATGGCTACACCTTC.

This clonotype was seen a handful of times. This chain connects TRBV12-3 or TRBV12-4 to TRBJ2-1; TRBD1 matches 11 bases. The CDR3 runs 15 residues. J was trimmed by 8 bases and V by 5 bases; bases with no gene match: 8. CDR3: CASSLGTGGVDEQFF. CDR3 bases: TGTGCCAGCAGTCTGGGGACAGGGGGAGTCGATGAGCAGTTCTTC.